These 3 T cell receptor beta chains were all obtained from the same sample, sequenced in a study of blood T cells in healthy people across ages. A second PCR of 7 to 11 cycles used a sample-barcoded 5' primer and a J-beta primer mix. TCRdb reanalysed the 5' RACE reads using MiXCR and keeps one entry per CDR3 protein. The data contain around 1.5 million distinct CDR3 sequences, roughly 64% of them singletons. The material sequenced was blood. The receptors here all came from a man aged 18 to 30 in good health.

The J gene is TRBJ2-4, the V gene TRBV18; D is ambiguous. Judging by the DNA end, TRBJ2-7 fits better; the J call may be wrong. The CDR3 is 16 amino acids. Germline V CDR1 and CDR2: KGHSH, LQKENI. CDR3 bases: TGTGCCAGCTCACCCCCAAACGAGGCAGGATCCTACGAGCAGTACTTC. Translation: CASSPPNEAGSYEQYF.

This chain links TRBV3-1 with TRBJ2-5; D ambiguous. The CDR3 has 14 residues. V was clipped by 0 bases and J by 4 bases, with 9 bases between them. Germline CDR1 and CDR2: LGHDT and YNNKEL (reference sequence). DNA of the CDR3: TGTGCCAGCAGCCAAGACGAGCCCCGAGAGACCCAGTACTTC. It encodes CASSQDEPRETQYF.

The V call is TRBV20-1, the J call TRBJ2-7; TRBD1 matches at 7 bases. V was pared by 5 bases and J by 6 bases, with 22 bases of the junction left unmatched. CDR3 length: 17 amino acids. The germline V gene encodes CDR1 DFQATT and CDR2 SNEGSKA (reference sequence). Here the CDR3 DNA reads TGCAGTGCTCCCCCAAAATCCGGGACAGACGTGGTAGGCGAGCAGTACTTC. This sequence encodes CSAPPKSGTDVVGEQYF.